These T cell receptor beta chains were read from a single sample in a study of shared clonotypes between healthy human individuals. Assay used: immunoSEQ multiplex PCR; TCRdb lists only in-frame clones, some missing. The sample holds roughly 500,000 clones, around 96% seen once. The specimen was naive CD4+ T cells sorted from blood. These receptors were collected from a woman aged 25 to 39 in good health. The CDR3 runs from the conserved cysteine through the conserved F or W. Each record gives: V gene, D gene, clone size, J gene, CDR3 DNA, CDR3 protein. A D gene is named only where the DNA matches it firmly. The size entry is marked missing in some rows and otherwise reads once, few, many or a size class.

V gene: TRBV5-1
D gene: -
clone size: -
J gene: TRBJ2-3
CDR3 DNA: TGCGCCAGCAGCCTTGGGGGAGGTCCCCCGAGCACAGATACGCAGTATTTT
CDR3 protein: CASSLGGGPPSTDTQYF

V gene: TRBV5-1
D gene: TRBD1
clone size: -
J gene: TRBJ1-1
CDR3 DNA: TGCGCCAGCAGCTTGGCCCCAAAATGGACAGGCGGGAACACTGAAGCTTTCTTT
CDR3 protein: CASSLAPKWTGGNTEAFF

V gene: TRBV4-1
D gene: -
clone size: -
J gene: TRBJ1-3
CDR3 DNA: TGCGCCAGCAGCCAAGAGGGCACTTCCCCTGGAAACACCATATATTTT
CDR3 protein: CASSQEGTSPGNTIYF

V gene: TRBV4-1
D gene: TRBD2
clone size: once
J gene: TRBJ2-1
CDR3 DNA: TGCGCCAGCAGCCGAGCGGGGGGGACTAGCGGGAGCAATGAGCAGTTCTTC
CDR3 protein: CASSRAGGTSGSNEQFF

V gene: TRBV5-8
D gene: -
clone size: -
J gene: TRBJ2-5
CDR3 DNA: TGTGCCAGCAGCCTGAAGTCTGGGAGCTGGGAGACCCAGTACTTC
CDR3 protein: CASSLKSGSWETQYF

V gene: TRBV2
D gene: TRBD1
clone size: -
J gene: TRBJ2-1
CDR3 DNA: TGTGCCAGCAGTGAGTTGGACAGGCCAAGCTCCTACAATGAGCAGTTCTTC
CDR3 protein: CASSELDRPSSYNEQFF

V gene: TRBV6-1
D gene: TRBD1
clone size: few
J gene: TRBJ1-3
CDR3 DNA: TGTGCCAGCAGCAGACAGGGGCAAGACACCATATATTTT
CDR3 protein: CASSRQGQDTIYF

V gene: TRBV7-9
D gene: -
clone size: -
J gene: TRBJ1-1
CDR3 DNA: TGTGCCAGCAGTTTAACGGACAGCCTTGAAGCTTTCTTT
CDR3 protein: CASSLTDSLEAFF

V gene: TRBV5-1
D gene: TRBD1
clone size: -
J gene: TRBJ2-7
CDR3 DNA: TGCGCCAGCAGCTTCCAAGGGACAGGGTCCTACGAGCAGTACTTC
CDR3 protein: CASSFQGTGSYEQYF

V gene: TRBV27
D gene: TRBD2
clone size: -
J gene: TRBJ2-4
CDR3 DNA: TGTGCCAGCAGTTTAAGGCCCTGGACTAGCGGGAGCGAGCTAGCCAAAAACATTCAGTACTTC
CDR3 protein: CASSLRPWTSGSELAKNIQYF

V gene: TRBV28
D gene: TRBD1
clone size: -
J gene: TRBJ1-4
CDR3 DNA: TGTGCCAGCAGTAAAGACAGGGGAGCAACTAATGAAAAACTGTTTTTT
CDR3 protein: CASSKDRGATNEKLFF

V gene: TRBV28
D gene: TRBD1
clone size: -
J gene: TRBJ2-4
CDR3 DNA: TGTGCCAGCAGTTCGGGACAGGCTCTAGCCAAAAACATTCAGTACTTC
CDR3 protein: CASSSGQALAKNIQYF

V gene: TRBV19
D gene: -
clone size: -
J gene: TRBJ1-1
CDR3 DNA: TGTGCCAGTAGTAGGGTTGGGGACACTGAAGCTTTCTTT
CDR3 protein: CASSRVGDTEAFF

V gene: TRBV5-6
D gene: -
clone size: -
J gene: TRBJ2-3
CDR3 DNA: TGTGCCAGCAGCCAAGGACTTCTTGATACGCAGTATTTT
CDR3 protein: CASSQGLLDTQYF

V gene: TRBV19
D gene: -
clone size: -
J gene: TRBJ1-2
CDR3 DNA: TGTGCCAGTAGTAACCAGGGGATTGACTATGGCTACACCTTC
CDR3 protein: CASSNQGIDYGYTF

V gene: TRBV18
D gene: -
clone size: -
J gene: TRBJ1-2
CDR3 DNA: TGTGCCAGCTCCCCGGGTAAGGACTATGGCTACACCTTC
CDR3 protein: CASSPGKDYGYTF

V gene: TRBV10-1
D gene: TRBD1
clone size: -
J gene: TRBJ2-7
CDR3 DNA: TGCGCCAGCAGTGATGGGGGGACAGGGGTCGAGCAGTACTTC
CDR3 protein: CASSDGGTGVEQYF

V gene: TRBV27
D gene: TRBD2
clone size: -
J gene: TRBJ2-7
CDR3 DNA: TGTGCCAGCAGTTTAATCGGGAGGGGCTACGAGCAGTACTTC
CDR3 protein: CASSLIGRGYEQYF

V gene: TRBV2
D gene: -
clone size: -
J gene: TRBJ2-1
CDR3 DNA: TGTGCCAGCAGTGAAGAACCCTACAATGAGCAGTTCTTC
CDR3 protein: CASSEEPYNEQFF

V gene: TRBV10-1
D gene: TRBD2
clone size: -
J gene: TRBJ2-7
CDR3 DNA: TGCGCCAGCAGTGATGGACTAGCGGGTACCTACGAGCAGTACTTC
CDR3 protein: CASSDGLAGTYEQYF

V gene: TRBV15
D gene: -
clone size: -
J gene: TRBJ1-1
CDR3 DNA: TGTGCCACCAGCAGGGGTTTAGGGAACACTGAAGCTTTCTTT
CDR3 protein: CATSRGLGNTEAFF

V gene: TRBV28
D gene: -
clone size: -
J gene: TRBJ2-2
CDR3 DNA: TGTGCCAGCAGTCCACCCCCGCCGGGACCTGGGAACACCGGGGAGCTGTTTTTT
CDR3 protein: CASSPPPPGPGNTGELFF

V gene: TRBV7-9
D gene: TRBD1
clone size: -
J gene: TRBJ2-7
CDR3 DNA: TGTGCCAGCAGTCGGACAGGGTACGAGCAGTACTTC
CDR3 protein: CASSRTGYEQYF

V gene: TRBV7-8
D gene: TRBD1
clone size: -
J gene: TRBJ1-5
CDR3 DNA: TGTGCCAGCAGCTCGACAGGGTCGCCCGTAAGTCAGCCCCAGCATTTT
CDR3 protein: CASSSTGSPVSQPQHF

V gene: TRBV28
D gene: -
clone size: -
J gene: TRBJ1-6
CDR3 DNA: TGTGCCAGCCGTTCTCCGGGGTGGAAGAAGAATTCACCCCTCCACTTT
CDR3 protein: CASRSPGWKKNSPLHF

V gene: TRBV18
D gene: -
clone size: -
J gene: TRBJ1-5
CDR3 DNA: TGTGCCAGCTCATCCGGGACGCTAGGACAGCCCCAGCATTTT
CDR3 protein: CASSSGTLGQPQHF

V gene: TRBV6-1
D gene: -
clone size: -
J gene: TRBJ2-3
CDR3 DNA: TGTGCCAGCGCCCTACAGGAAAATACGCAGTATTTT
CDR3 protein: CASALQENTQYF

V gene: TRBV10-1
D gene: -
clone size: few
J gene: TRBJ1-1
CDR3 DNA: TGCGCCAGCAGTGAGTCTAGCACTGAAGCTTTCTTT
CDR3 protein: CASSESSTEAFF

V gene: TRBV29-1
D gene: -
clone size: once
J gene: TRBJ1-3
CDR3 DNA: TGCAGCGGGGGGGGCGGTGGAAACACCATATATTTT
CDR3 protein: CSGGGGGNTIYF

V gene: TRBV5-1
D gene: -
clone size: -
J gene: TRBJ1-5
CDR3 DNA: TGCGCCAGCAGCTTGGACCGTTATCAGCCCCAGCATTTT
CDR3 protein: CASSLDRYQPQHF

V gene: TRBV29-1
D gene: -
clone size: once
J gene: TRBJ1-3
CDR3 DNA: TGCAGCGTTGTACAGGGCTCTGGAAACACCATATATTTT
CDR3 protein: CSVVQGSGNTIYF

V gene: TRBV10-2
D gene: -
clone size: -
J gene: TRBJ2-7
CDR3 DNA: TGCGCCATCCAATCCCGGGGTGAGCAGTACTTC
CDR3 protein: CAIQSRGEQYF

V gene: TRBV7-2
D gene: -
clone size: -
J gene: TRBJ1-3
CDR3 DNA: TGTGCCAGCAGCGACAGGTTATCTGGAAACACCATATATTTT
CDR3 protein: CASSDRLSGNTIYF

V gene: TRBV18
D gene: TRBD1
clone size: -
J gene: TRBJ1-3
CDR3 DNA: TGTGCCAGCTCACCAAAGAGACAGGGCCTCCTTAACTCTGGAAACACCATATATTTT
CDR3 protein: CASSPKRQGLLNSGNTIYF

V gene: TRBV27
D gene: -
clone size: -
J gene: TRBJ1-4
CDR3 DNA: TGTGCCAGCAGTTTCCCGGAGCTGACTAATGAAAAACTGTTTTTT
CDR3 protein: CASSFPELTNEKLFF

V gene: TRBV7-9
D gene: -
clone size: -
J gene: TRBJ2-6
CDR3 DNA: TGTGCCAATAATGGAGACTCTGGGGCCAACGTCCTGACTTTC
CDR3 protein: CANNGDSGANVLTF

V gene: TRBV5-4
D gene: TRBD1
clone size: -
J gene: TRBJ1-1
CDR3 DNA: TGTGCCAGCAGCTTCACAGGGGAAACTGAAGCTTTCTTT
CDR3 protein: CASSFTGETEAFF

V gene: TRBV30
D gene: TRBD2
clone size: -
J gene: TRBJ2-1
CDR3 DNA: TGTGCCTGGAGTACTAGCGTCAATGAGCAGTTCTTC
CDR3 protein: CAWSTSVNEQFF

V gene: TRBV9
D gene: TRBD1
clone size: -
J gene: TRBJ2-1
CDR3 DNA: TGTGCCAGCAGCGTTGAATTACGACAGGGAATGCTTAATGAGCAGTTCTTC
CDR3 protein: CASSVELRQGMLNEQFF

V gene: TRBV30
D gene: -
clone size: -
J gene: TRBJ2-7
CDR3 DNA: TGTGCCTGGAGTCCTGGACAGTCCTACGAGCAGTACTTC
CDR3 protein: CAWSPGQSYEQYF

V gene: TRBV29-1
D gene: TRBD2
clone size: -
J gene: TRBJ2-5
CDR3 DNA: TGCAGCGTCCGACTAGCTAGCGAGACCCAGTACTTC
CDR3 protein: CSVRLASETQYF

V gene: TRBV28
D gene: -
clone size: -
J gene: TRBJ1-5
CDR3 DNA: TGTGCCAGCAGTTTATATCACAGGGCCCGTCAGCCCCAGCATTTT
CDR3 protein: CASSLYHRARQPQHF

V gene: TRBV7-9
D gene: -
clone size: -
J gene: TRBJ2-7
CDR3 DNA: TGTGCCAGCAGCTTAAGCGCAGCGACCTACGAGCAGTACTTC
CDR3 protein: CASSLSAATYEQYF

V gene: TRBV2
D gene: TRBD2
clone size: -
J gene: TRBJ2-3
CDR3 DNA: TGTGCCAGCAGTGAAGGGACTAGCGGGACGGGGACAGATACGCAGTATTTT
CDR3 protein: CASSEGTSGTGTDTQYF

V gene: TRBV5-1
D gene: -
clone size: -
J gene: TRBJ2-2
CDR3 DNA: TGCGCCAGCAGCTTGGTGGGGGCGAATACCGGGGAGCTGTTTTTT
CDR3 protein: CASSLVGANTGELFF

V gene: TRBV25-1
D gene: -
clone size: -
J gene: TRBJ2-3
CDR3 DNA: TGTGCCAGCAGTAAAACAGGTGGCGGGACTTTGACAGATACGCAGTATTTT
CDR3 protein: CASSKTGGGTLTDTQYF

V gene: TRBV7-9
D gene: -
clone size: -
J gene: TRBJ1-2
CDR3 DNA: TGTGCCAGCAGCTTGCTAACAGGGACGCAGGGTGGCTACACCTTC
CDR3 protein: CASSLLTGTQGGYTF

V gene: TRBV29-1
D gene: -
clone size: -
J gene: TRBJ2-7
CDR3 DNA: TGCAGCGTTGGTACACCACTGTTAGACGAGCAGTACTTC
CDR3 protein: CSVGTPLLDEQYF

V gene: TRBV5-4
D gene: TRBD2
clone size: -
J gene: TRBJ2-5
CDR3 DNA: TGTGCCAGCAGCTTGGCAGGCGGGAGCGGGGAGACCCAGTACTTC
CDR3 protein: CASSLAGGSGETQYF